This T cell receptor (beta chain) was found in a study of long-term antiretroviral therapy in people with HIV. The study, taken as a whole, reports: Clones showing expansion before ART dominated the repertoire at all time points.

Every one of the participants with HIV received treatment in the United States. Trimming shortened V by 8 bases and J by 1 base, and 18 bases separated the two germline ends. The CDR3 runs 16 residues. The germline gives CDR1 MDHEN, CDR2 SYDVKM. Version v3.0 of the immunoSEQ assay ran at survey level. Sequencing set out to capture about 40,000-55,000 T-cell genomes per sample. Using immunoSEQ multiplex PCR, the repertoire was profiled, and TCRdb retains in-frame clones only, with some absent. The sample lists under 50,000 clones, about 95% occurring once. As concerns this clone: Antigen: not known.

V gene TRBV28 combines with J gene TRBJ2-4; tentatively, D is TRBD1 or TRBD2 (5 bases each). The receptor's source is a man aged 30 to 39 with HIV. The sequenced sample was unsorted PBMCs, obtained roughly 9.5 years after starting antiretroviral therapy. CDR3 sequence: CASSVMGTRAKNIQYF. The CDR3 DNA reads TGTGCCAGCTCGGTTATGGGGACGAGGGCCAAAAACATTCAGTACTTC.